Below, 27 T cell receptor beta chains from the same sample are listed, as sequenced in a study of T cells after yellow fever vaccination (dated by TCRdb to about 2019). The treatment or condition label here, explained by the study, means: live attenuated yellow fever vaccine strain. Libraries came from 5' RACE. Sequenced on an Illumina NovaSeq 6000. TCRdb applied fastp at Q25 and MiXCR to the public reads, then kept only in-frame beta chains. Identical CDR3 protein sequences are pooled into one entry, listed with their most common genes and DNA. The sample data list some 340,000 distinct CDR3 sequences, and roughly 10% of these were observed just once. The ten biggest clones cover about 3% of the sample. Sequencing used CD4+ T cells sorted from PBMCs, obtained 45 days after the yellow fever booster vaccination. The receptors stem from a man in his late teens or twenties who received the YFV17D yellow fever vaccine.

The chain is built from TRBV19 and TRBJ2-1; D call uncertain. The CDR3 runs to 16 residues. CDR1 and CDR2 (germline): LNHDA, SQIVND (reference sequence). V gave up 5 bases and J gave up 2 bases, with 16 bases separating them. CDR3 bases: TGTGCCAGTAGTCTGGGGTCTCTAAATACCTACAATGAGCAGTTCTTC. This codes for CASSLGSLNTYNEQFF.

This clonotype was counted between two and nine times. CDR3: CASGQGPMNTEAFF. The CDR3 DNA is TGCGCCAGCGGACAGGGCCCCATGAACACTGAAGCTTTCTTT. The J gene is TRBJ1-1, the V gene TRBV5-1, with TRBD1 identical over 8 bases. CDR1 and CDR2 from the germline V gene are SGHRS and YFSETQ. The CDR3 runs 14 residues. The ends lost 7 bases at V and 0 bases at J; junction bases unmatched: 5.

This clonotype showed up just a few times. The chain employs TRBV24-1 and TRBJ2-1, with 13 bases fitting TRBD2. The J segment lost 8 bases and the V segment lost 5 bases, leaving 5 bases of the junction unmatched. This CDR3 contains 15 residues. The germline V gene has CDR1 KGHDR and CDR2 SFDVKD. CDR3 amino acids: CATSGTSGGADEQFF. The CDR3 DNA is TGTGCCACCAGTGGAACTAGCGGGGGGGCCGATGAGCAGTTCTTC.

This clonotype was counted ten times or more. The CDR3 spells CSVWTGAETQYF. Here the CDR3 DNA reads TGCAGCGTCTGGACAGGGGCTGAGACCCAGTACTTC. The chain employs TRBV29-1 and TRBJ2-5; 9 bases are shared with TRBD1. CDR1 is SQVTM, CDR2 ANQGSEA, per germline. V gave up 6 bases and J gave up 5 bases; unmatched junction bases: 4. CDR3 length: 12 residues.

This clonotype was counted only a few times. J is TRBJ1-1 and V is TRBV7-2, with D possibly matching TRBD1 (5 bases). From germline, CDR1 is SGHTA and CDR2 FQGNSA. The CDR3 totals 13 residues. V dropped 8 bases and J dropped 1 base, with 11 bases sitting between them. The DNA of the CDR3 is TGTGCCAGCGGGGCGGGAGAGAACACTGAAGCTTTCTTT. Its translation: CASGAGENTEAFF.

This clonotype has just a few counts. This chain connects TRBV7-3 to TRBJ2-3; D is uncertain. Trimming shortened V by 5 bases and J by 0 bases, and 9 bases separated the two germline ends. The length of the CDR3 is 14 residues. The germline CDR1 and CDR2 sequences are SGHTA and FQGTGA. Written as DNA, the CDR3 is TGTGCCAGCAGCCCTATGGACAGCACAGATACGCAGTATTTT. It translates to CASSPMDSTDTQYF. Looking up the rest from reference TRBV7-3 and TRBJ2-3 gives the full variable domain: GAGVSQTPSNKVTEKGKYVELRCDPISGHTALYWYRQSLGQGPEFLIYFQGTGAADDSGLPNDRFFAVRPEGSVSTLKIQRTERGDSAVYLCASSPMDSTDTQYFGPGTRLTVL.

In this sample, this clonotype turned up many times. V usage is TRBV4-3 and J usage is TRBJ2-3; weak D call: TRBD2 (6 bases). The CDR3 totals 15 residues. With 5 bases removed from V and 10 bases from J, the gap between germline ends came to 22 bases. CDR1 and CDR2 from the germline V gene are LGHNA and YSLEER. The CDR3 protein is CASSSGTPPEEAQYF. DNA for the CDR3: TGCGCCAGCAGCTCTGGGACTCCCCCCGAAGAGGCGCAGTATTTT.

This chain links TRBV6-2 or TRBV6-3 with TRBJ2-3; D not certain. The length of the CDR3 is 15 residues. V was pared by 6 bases and J by 4 bases, with 17 bases between. Germline V gene sequence: CDR1 MNHEY, CDR2 SVGEGT. CDR3 sequence (DNA): TGTGCCAGCAGCCACAAAGATCGGAGAGCAGATACGCAGTATTTT. Residues: CASSHKDRRADTQYF.

The chain has TRBV5-5 and TRBJ2-2; D gene uncertain. CDR3 length equals 12 residues. Germline CDR1 reads SGHKS; CDR2 reads YYEKEE (reference sequence). V lost 4 bases, J lost 7 bases, and 8 bases lay in between. CDR3 loop: CASSPPGGELFF. The CDR3 region has the DNA TGTGCCAGCAGCCCCCCTGGCGGGGAGCTGTTTTTT.

This clonotype has a handful of counts. This chain connects TRBV7-2 to TRBJ1-1; possible D gene TRBD1, 5 bases. The CDR3 consists of 14 residues. Germline-derived CDR1 and CDR2 are SGHTA and FQGNSA. Trimming removed 4 bases from V and 4 bases from J, with 13 bases in between. The CDR3 loop is CASSYTRGSTEAFF. Written as DNA, the CDR3 is TGTGCCAGCAGCTATACCCGGGGGAGCACTGAAGCTTTCTTT.

The chain joins TRBV5-1 to TRBJ2-3; D may be TRBD1 or TRBD2 (5 bases each). Trimming stripped 4 bases from V and 6 bases from J, with 15 bases between. The CDR3 spans 14 residues. Germline V gene lookup returns CDR1 SGHRS and CDR2 YFSETQ. The CDR3 region has the DNA TGCGCCAGCAGCCCTGCTGTAGGGGACGATACGCAGTATTTT. This encodes CASSPAVGDDTQYF.

This clonotype was recorded a few times. V is TRBV24-1 and J is TRBJ2-3; the D gene is possibly TRBD2 (6 bases). The V gene's germline CDR1 is KGHDR and CDR2 SFDVKD. Trimming shortened V by 1 base and J by 5 bases, and 15 bases separated the two germline ends. The CDR3 runs to 16 residues. CDR3 in amino acids: CATSDFVGGVEDTQYF. CDR3 bases: TGTGCCACCAGTGATTTCGTGGGCGGGGTTGAAGATACGCAGTATTTT.

In nucleotides, the CDR3 is TGTGCCAGCAGTTACAGCTGGGCAGCGGAAAGTTCACCCCTCCACTTT. It encodes CASSYSWAAESSPLHF. The genes are TRBV6-5 and TRBJ1-6, with D uncertain. CDR3 length: 16 residues. V shed 2 bases and J shed 9 bases, with 17 bases lying between them. Germline CDR1 is MNHEY and CDR2 is SVGAGI.

This chain links TRBV3-1 with TRBJ1-3; maybe TRBD1 (6 bases). Germline V gene lookup returns CDR1 LGHDT and CDR2 YNNKEL (reference sequence). V was cut by 1 base and J by 9 bases, with 7 bases left in between. CDR3 length: 12 residues. Here the CDR3 reads CASSQGGGTIYF. The CDR3 DNA sequence: TGTGCCAGCAGCCAAGGAGGGGGCACCATATATTTT.

This sequence joins TRBV19 and TRBJ1-2; D unclear. The CDR3 runs to 17 residues. The V end lost 6 bases, the J end lost 6 bases, and 26 bases lay between the germline ends. CDR1 LNHDA and CDR2 SQIVND come from the germline V gene (reference sequence). The CDR3 loop is CASRNILGRTRIHGYTF. CDR3 bases: TGTGCCAGTAGAAATATTCTGGGGAGGACCCGGATTCATGGCTACACCTTC.

This sequence joins TRBV5-1 and TRBJ2-1, with a weak D call TRBD2 (6 bases). Trimming removed 3 bases at V and 4 bases at J, with 14 bases between. The CDR3 totals 15 residues. The germline V gene encodes CDR1 SGHRS and CDR2 YFSETQ. CDR3 region: CASSSEGTFYNEQFF. The DNA for the CDR3 is TGCGCCAGCAGCTCCGAGGGGACTTTTTACAATGAGCAGTTCTTC.

This rearrangement joins TRBV6-6 to TRBJ2-3; tentatively, D is TRBD2 (8 bases). The CDR3 sequence is 17 residues long. Trimming left V 5 bases short and J 6 bases short, with 24 bases between. The germline gives CDR1 MNHNY, CDR2 SVGAGI (reference sequence). CDR3 in amino acids: CASSADRVSGGGDTQYF. CDR3 bases: TGTGCCAGCAGTGCCGACAGGGTCAGCGGGGGAGGGGATACGCAGTATTTT.

At least ten counts were recorded for this clonotype. This chain uses TRBV5-1 with TRBJ2-5; 8 bases match TRBD2. The CDR3 length is 15 residues. Germline V lookup: CDR1 SGHRS, CDR2 YFSETQ. With 0 bases clipped from V and 1 base from J, the junction kept 2 bases outside the gene matches. The CDR3 coding sequence is TGCGCCAGCAGCTTGGAGGGACTAGTCCAAGAGACCCAGTACTTC. Translating gives CASSLEGLVQETQYF.

This clonotype was found a few times. The J gene is TRBJ2-2, the V gene TRBV11-3; 9 bases match TRBD2. Germline trimming cut 5 bases from V and 2 bases from J; bases unmatched to any gene: 12. This CDR3 spans 18 amino acids. CDR1 and CDR2 (germline): SGHNT, YENEEA. CDR3 in DNA: TGTGCCAGCAGCCCCTCTCCCACTAGCGGGCTTAACACCGGGGAGCTGTTTTTT. Translating gives CASSPSPTSGLNTGELFF.

The sample holds a few counts of this clonotype. The V call is TRBV9, the J call TRBJ2-7; D is perhaps TRBD1 or TRBD2 (6 bases each). The CDR3 is 14 residues long. The V end lost 4 bases, the J end lost 2 bases, and 13 bases lay between the germline ends. Germline V CDR1 and CDR2: SGDLS, YYNGEE. In DNA, the CDR3 is TGTGCCAGCAGCACCGCGGGACACGCCTACGAGCAGTACTTC. It specifies CASSTAGHAYEQYF.

This clonotype has a handful of counts. The chain carries TRBV7-2 and TRBJ2-3, with D maybe TRBD2 (7 bases). This CDR3 region has 16 residues. In germline, CDR1 is SGHTA, CDR2 FQGNSA. Trimming removed 4 bases from V and 5 bases from J, with 19 bases in between. The CDR3 sequence is CASSWGGQGLGDTQYF. In DNA form, the CDR3 reads TGTGCCAGCAGCTGGGGGGGGCAGGGGCTTGGAGATACGCAGTATTTT.

This clonotype was seen a few times. This chain uses TRBV4-3 with TRBJ1-6; D unclear. Germline V gives CDR1 LGHNA, CDR2 YSLEER. Trimming removed 5 bases at V and 11 bases at J, with 13 bases between. The CDR3 has 13 residues. The CDR3 here is CASSSSDGTPLHF. The CDR3 region has the DNA TGCGCCAGCAGCTCCTCGGACGGGACACCCCTCCACTTT.

This clonotype was found many times. The chain uses TRBV18 and TRBJ2-7, with 10 nucleotides matching TRBD1. Unmatched junction bases numbered 10, after V lost 4 bases and J lost 7 bases. The CDR3 is made up of 15 amino acids. Looked up from germline, CDR1 is KGHSH and CDR2 is LQKENI. CDR3 nucleotide sequence: TGTGCCAGCTCACTGGTGGGACAGGGGCCCGGGGAGCAGTACTTC. It is translated as CASSLVGQGPGEQYF.

The chain uses TRBV6-4 and TRBJ1-1, with no clear D. The V and J ends lost 4 bases and 7 bases respectively, with 13 bases between them. Germline loops: CDR1 MRHNA, CDR2 SNTAGT. The CDR3 runs 13 residues. In nucleotides, the CDR3 is TGTGCCAGCAGTGGGGTTGTTGGAGGTGAAGCTTTCTTT. Residues: CASSGVVGGEAFF.

The chain couples TRBV4-1 to TRBJ2-5, with 9 bases matching TRBD2. Per germline, CDR1 MGHRA and CDR2 YSYEKL. J lost 5 bases, V lost 3 bases, and 13 bases had no gene match. This CDR3 contains 17 residues. The CDR3: CASSHRSAGGSRETQYF. DNA of the CDR3: TGCGCCAGCAGCCATCGGTCAGCGGGGGGTTCTAGGGAGACCCAGTACTTC.

This clonotype was seen many times. The V and J genes are TRBV7-9 and TRBJ2-3; 16 bases are a match to TRBD2. CDR3 size: 18 residues. Trimming cost V 8 bases and J 8 bases; bases outside gene matches: 16. Germline CDR1 and CDR2: SEHNR and FQNEAQ (reference sequence). The CDR3, as DNA: TGTGCCAGCGCCTCCGGGACTAGCGGGGGGGCCATACGAGCTACGCAGTATTTT. As protein: CASASGTSGGAIRATQYF.

The chain carries TRBV12-3 or TRBV12-4 and TRBJ2-2; 8 nucleotides line up with TRBD2. After removal of 0 bases from V and 5 bases from J, the junction contained 2 bases not matched to a gene. CDR3 length: 15 residues. The CDR3, as DNA: TGTGCCAGCAGTTTAGCCCCGGGAGGGACCGGGGAGCTGTTTTTT. Translated: CASSLAPGGTGELFF.